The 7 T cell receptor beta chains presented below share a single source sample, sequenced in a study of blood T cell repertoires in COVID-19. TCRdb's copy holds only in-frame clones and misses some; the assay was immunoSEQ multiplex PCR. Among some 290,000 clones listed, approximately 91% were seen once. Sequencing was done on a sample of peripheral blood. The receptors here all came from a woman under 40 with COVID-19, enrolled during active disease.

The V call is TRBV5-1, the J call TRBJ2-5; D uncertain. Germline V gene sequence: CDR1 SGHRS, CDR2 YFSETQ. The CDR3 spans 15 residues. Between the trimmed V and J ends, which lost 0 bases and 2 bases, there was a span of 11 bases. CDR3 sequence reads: CASSLGPGEQETQYF. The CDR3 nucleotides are TGCGCCAGCAGCTTGGGGCCCGGAGAGCAAGAGACCCAGTACTTC.

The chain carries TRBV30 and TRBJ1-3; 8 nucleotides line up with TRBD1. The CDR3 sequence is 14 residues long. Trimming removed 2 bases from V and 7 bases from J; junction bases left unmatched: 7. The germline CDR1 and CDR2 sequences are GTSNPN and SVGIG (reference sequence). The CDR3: CAWSLQGADNTIYF. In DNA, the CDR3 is TGTGCCTGGAGTTTGCAGGGGGCAGACAACACCATATATTTT.

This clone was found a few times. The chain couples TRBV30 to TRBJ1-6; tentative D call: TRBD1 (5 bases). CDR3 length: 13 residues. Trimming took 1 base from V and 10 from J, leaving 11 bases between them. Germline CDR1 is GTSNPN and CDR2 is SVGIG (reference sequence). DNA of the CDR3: TGTGCCTGGAGTGGTCGGGGGGAATCACCCCTCCACTTT. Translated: CAWSGRGESPLHF.

The CDR3 DNA is TGTGCCAGCAGCCCGCTGGGAGGGGGTAATAGCAATCAGCCCCAGCATTTT. This translates into CASSPLGGGNSNQPQHF. This chain connects TRBV5-5 to TRBJ1-5, with D possibly matching TRBD1 (6 bases). The germline V gene encodes CDR1 SGHKS and CDR2 YYEKEE (reference sequence). Trimming took off 4 bases at V and 0 bases at J, with 17 bases between the two ends. The CDR3 length is 17 residues.

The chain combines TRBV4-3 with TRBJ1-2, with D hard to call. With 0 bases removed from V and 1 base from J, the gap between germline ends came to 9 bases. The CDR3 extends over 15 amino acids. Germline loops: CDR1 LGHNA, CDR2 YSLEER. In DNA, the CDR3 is TGCGCCAGCAGCCAAGATTCTCGGGATAACTATGGCTACACCTTC. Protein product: CASSQDSRDNYGYTF.

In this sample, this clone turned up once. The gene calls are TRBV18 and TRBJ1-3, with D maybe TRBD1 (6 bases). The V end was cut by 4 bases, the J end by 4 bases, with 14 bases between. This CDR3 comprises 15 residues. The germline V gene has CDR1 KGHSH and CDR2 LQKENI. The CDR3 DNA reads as TGTGCCAGCTCACTTACAGGGATCGGCGGAAACACCATATATTTT. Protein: CASSLTGIGGNTIYF. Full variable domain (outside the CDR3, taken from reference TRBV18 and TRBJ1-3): NAGVMQNPRHLVRRRGQEARLRCSPMKGHSHVYWYRQLPEEGLKFMVYLQKENIIDESGMPKERFSAEFPKEGPSILRIQQVVRGDSAAYFCASSLTGIGGNTIYFGEGSWLTVV.

In DNA, the CDR3 is TGTGCCAGCAGCCCCCTTGGCAGGGCTATGGGAAACACCATATATTTT. Its protein product is CASSPLGRAMGNTIYF. The gene calls are TRBV7-9 and TRBJ1-3; a possible D gene is TRBD1 (5 bases). Germline assignment: CDR1 SEHNR and CDR2 FQNEAQ (reference sequence). The CDR3 totals 16 residues. V was shortened by 5 bases and J by 4 bases, with 18 bases between the two germline ends. Based on the CDR3 plus reference TRBV7-9 and TRBJ1-3, the full variable domain is DTGVSQNPRHKITKRGQNVTFRCDPISEHNRLYWYRQTLGQGPEFLTYFQNEAQLEKSRLLSDRFSAERPKGSFSTLEIQRTEQGDSAMYLCASSPLGRAMGNTIYFGEGSWLTVV.